The 16 T cell receptor beta chains below come from one sample, sequenced in a study of monozygotic twins with inflammatory bowel disease. TCRdb reprocessed the 5' RACE reads, with one entry per CDR3 protein and no DNA. This sample's table has nearly 450,000 distinct CDR3 sequences. The sample comprised blood. The receptor set was obtained from a human donor with ulcerative colitis or Crohn's disease, or a healthy co-twin of an affected twin (not recorded which).

The chain has TRBV20-1 and TRBJ2-5; TCRdb gives TRBD2 as the D gene, but with no DNA this cannot be confirmed. The CDR3 totals 13 residues. Germline-derived CDR1 and CDR2 are DFQATT and SNEGSKA (reference sequence). CDR3 protein: CSLSGLLQETQYF.

This sequence joins TRBV7-8 and TRBJ2-7; there is no DNA to check the TCRdb D call of TRBD1. The V gene's germline CDR1 is SGHVS and CDR2 FQNEAQ. The CDR3 has 15 amino acids. The CDR3 loop is CASSPLPAGEDEQYF.

V gene TRBV19 combines with J gene TRBJ1-5. The CDR3 sequence is 14 residues long. Per germline, CDR1 LNHDA and CDR2 SQIVND (reference sequence). The CDR3: CASSMEGGNQPQHF.

The V gene is TRBV12-3 or TRBV12-4, the J gene TRBJ1-1; the TCRdb call, TRBD1, lacks DNA for checking. The CDR3 runs 13 residues. The CDR3: CASSPLGGTEAFF.

The V call is TRBV2, the J call TRBJ2-1; TCRdb gives TRBD1 as the D gene, but with no DNA this cannot be confirmed. The length of the CDR3 is 15 residues. Per germline, CDR1 SNHLY and CDR2 FYNNEI. The CDR3 protein is CASSRRELSYNEQFF.

The chain is built from TRBV10-3 and TRBJ2-3; no DNA is available, so the TRBD2 call from TCRdb remains unchecked. The length of the CDR3 is 17 residues. Germline loops: CDR1 ENHRY, CDR2 SYGVKD. The CDR3 loop is CAISEGPIAGGPGTQYF.

J is TRBJ2-1 and V is TRBV5-6; there is no DNA to check the TCRdb D call of TRBD1. From germline, CDR1 is SGHDT and CDR2 YYEEEE. The CDR3 loop spans 15 amino acids. This CDR3 is CASSLWRGQNNEQFF. The complete variable domain, with remaining parts taken from reference TRBV5-6 and TRBJ2-1, reads DAGVTQSPTHLIKTRGQQVTLRCSPKSGHDTVSWYQQALGQGPQFIFQYYEEEERQRGNFPDRFSGHQFPNYSSELNVNALLLGDSALYLCASSLWRGQNNEQFFGPGTRLTVL.

V gene TRBV21-1 combines with J gene TRBJ2-7; without DNA, the TCRdb call of TRBD2 cannot be checked. TRBV21-1 is assigned pseudogene status. The CDR3 has 15 residues. The CDR3 sequence is CASSRSPASDTGQYF.

This chain connects TRBV7-6 to TRBJ1-2; there is no DNA to check the TCRdb D call of TRBD1. Germline loops: CDR1 SGHVS, CDR2 FNYEAQ. The CDR3 runs 14 residues. The CDR3 is CASSTGPTHYGYTF.

The chain employs TRBV7-2 and TRBJ2-3; TCRdb's D call of TRBD2 is untestable without DNA. CDR3 length: 17 amino acids. Germline V gene sequence: CDR1 SGHTA, CDR2 FQGNSA. CDR3 sequence reads: CASSLVASGRGIDTQYF.

The chain recombines TRBV20-1 with TRBJ2-1; the D call from TCRdb, TRBD2, cannot be confirmed without DNA. Germline CDR1 reads DFQATT; CDR2 reads SNEGSKA (reference sequence). The CDR3 sequence is 15 residues long. The CDR3 is CSAGETSGGYNEQFF.

This chain links TRBV7-9 with TRBJ1-2; the TRBD1 assignment by TCRdb is unverifiable without DNA. The CDR3 is 15 amino acids. Germline V gene data show CDR1 as SEHNR and CDR2 as FQNEAQ (reference sequence). CDR3 region: CASSSSGADGDGYTF.

The genes are TRBV10-3 and TRBJ2-1; TCRdb's assignment of TRBD1 cannot be checked, as there is no DNA. Germline loops: CDR1 ENHRY, CDR2 SYGVKD. This CDR3 contains 15 residues. The CDR3 here is CAIRATGATYNEQFF.

The chain combines TRBV28 with TRBJ2-7; TCRdb returns TRBD2, unconfirmable since there is no DNA. The CDR3 runs to 15 residues. Germline loops: CDR1 MDHEN, CDR2 SYDVKM. The CDR3 here is CASSLRSGGLGEQYF.

The V call is TRBV12-3 or TRBV12-4, the J call TRBJ1-1. The CDR3 runs to 14 residues. CDR3 amino acids: CASTAYRRNTEAFF.

This chain joins TRBV20-1 and TRBJ1-2; TCRdb's assignment of TRBD1 cannot be checked, as there is no DNA. The CDR3 runs 13 residues. Per the germline V gene, CDR1 is DFQATT and CDR2 is SNEGSKA (reference sequence). The CDR3: CSAGGQGAYGYTF.